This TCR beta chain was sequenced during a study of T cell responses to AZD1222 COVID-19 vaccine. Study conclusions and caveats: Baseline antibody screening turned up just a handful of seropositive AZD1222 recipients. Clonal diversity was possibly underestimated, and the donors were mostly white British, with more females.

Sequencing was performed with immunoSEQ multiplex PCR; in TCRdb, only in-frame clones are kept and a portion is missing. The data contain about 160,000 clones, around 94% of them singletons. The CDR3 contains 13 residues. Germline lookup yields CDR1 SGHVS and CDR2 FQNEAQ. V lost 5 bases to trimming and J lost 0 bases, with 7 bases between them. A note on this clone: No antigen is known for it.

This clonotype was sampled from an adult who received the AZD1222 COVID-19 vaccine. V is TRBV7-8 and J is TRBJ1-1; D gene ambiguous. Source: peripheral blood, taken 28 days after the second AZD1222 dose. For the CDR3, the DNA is TGTGCCAGCAGCGCCGACATGAACACTGAAGCTTTCTTT. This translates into CASSADMNTEAFF.